Below, one T cell receptor beta chain is given with its context. This CDR3 has 13 residues. Trimming shortened V by 2 bases and J by 1 base, and 5 bases separated the two germline ends. Looked up from germline, CDR1 is SEHNR and CDR2 is FQNEAQ (reference sequence). In the authors' workflow: By means of reference gene primer amplification, nucleated cell counts were estimated. Generated by immunoSEQ multiplex PCR, the TCRdb table keeps only in-frame clones and is missing some. The V and J calls and clone size are taken from that table; D and trimming were inferred from the DNA. This sample has fewer than 300,000 clones, with over 75% found just once. Participant ages covered about 18 to 95 years across 24 US areas. This record comes from a study of blood T cell repertoires in COVID-19. Turning to the study itself: T cells, B-cell-depleted T cells, or PBMCs supplied cDNA or gDNA.

The receptor comes from a woman aged 25-40 years who had recovered from COVID-19. Sequenced sample: PBMCs or T cells enriched from blood (not recorded which). The chain is built from TRBV7-9 and TRBJ1-1; D is undetermined. This chain's CDR3 is CASSLNGNTEAFF. The DNA for the CDR3 is TGTGCCAGCAGCTTAAACGGGAACACTGAAGCTTTCTTT.